The TCR beta chain described here comes from a study of immune evolution from preneoplasia to lung adenocarcinoma. Study-wide results and caveats: KRAS-mutant nodules had the highest T cell clonality.

A word on this clone: What it binds is unknown.

Nucleic acids came from premalignant or tumor cells enriched by macro-dissection. Clones were read by immunoSEQ multiplex PCR, and TCRdb kept only the in-frame ones, dropping some. The table records some 2,500 clones, around 75% of them present only once. The specimen sequenced was FFPE invasive lung adenocarcinoma tissue. This receptor was identified in a person between 60 and 79 years old with invasive lung adenocarcinoma.

The DNA for the CDR3 is TGTGCCAGCAGCAAATCTCGGGATAATAGCACAGATACGCAGTATTTT. This codes for CASSKSRDNSTDTQYF. V gene TRBV21-1 combines with J gene TRBJ2-3; no check of the table's D call, TRBD2, against the DNA was made. TRBV21-1 constitutes a pseudogene. The CDR3 runs 16 residues.